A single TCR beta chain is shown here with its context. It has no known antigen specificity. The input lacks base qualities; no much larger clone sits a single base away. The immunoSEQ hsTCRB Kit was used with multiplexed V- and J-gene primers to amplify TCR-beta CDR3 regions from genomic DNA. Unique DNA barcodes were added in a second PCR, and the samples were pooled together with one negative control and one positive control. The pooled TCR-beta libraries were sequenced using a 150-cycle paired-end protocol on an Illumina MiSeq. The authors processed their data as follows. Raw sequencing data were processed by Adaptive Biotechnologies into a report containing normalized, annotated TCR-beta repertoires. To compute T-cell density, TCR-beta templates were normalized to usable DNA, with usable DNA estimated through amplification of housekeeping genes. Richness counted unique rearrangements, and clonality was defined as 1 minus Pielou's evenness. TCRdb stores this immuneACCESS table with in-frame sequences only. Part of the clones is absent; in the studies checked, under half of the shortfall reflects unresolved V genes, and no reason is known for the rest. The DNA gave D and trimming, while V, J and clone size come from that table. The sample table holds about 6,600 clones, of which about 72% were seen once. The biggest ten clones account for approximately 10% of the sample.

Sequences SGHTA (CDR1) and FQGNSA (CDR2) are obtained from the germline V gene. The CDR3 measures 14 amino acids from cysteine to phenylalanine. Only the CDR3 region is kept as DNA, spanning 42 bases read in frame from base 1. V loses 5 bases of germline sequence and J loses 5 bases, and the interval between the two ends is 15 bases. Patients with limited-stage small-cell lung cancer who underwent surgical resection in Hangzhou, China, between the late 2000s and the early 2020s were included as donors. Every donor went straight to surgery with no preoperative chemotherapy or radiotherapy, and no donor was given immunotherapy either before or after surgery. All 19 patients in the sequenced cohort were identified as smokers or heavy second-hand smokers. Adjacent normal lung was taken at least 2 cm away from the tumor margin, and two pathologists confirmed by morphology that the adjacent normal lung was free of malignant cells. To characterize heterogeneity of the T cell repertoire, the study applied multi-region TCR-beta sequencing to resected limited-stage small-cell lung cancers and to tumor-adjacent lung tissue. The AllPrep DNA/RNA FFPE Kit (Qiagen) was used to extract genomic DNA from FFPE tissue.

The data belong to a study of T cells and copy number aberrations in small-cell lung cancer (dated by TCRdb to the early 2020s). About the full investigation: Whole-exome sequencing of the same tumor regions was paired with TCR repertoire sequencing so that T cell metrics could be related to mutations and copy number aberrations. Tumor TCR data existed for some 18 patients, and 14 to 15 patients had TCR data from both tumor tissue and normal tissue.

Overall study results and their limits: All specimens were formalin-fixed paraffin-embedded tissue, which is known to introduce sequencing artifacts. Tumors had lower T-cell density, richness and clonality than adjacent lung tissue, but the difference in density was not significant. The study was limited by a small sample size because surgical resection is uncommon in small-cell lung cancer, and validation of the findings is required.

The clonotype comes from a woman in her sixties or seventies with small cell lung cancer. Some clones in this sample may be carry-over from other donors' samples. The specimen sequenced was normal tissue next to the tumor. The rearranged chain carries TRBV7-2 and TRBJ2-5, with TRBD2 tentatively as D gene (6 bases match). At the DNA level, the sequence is TGTGCCAGCAGCCAAGACTACCGGGGGGAGACCCAGTACTTC. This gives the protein CASSQDYRGETQYF.